Following are 23 T cell receptor beta chains from one sample sequenced in a study of blood T cell repertoires in COVID-19. Libraries were prepared by immunoSEQ multiplex PCR; TCRdb keeps only in-frame clonotypes and omits some of them. This sample has about 70,000 clones; around 85% occur once, and the top ten carry around 12%. Sequencing was done on a sample of peripheral blood. The receptor set was obtained from a human donor in a cohort sampled during active COVID-19.

The chain has TRBV2 and TRBJ2-3; D is possibly TRBD2 (7 bases). The V end was cut by 3 bases, the J end by 4 bases, with 11 bases between. This CDR3 contains 14 residues. CDR1 and CDR2 from the germline V gene are SNHLY and FYNNEI. The CDR3 loop reads CASSDRGGPDTQYF. The CDR3 nucleotides are TGTGCCAGCAGTGATAGGGGGGGCCCAGATACGCAGTATTTT.

V is TRBV19 and J is TRBJ1-2, with D possibly being TRBD1 (6 bases). V was shortened by 6 bases and J by 4 bases, with 18 bases between the two germline ends. The CDR3 contains 15 residues. Germline V CDR1 and CDR2: LNHDA, SQIVND (reference sequence). This chain's CDR3 is CASRGSGTRVYGYTF. The CDR3 DNA reads as TGTGCCAGTAGGGGCTCCGGGACAAGGGTCTATGGCTACACCTTC.

V and J are TRBV5-6 and TRBJ2-7, with 9 bases aligning to TRBD1. The CDR3 length is 17 residues. Germline-derived CDR1 and CDR2 are SGHDT and YYEEEE. The ends lost 4 bases at V and 1 base at J; junction bases unmatched: 12. The CDR3 here is CASSGGQGSVISYEQYF. As DNA, the CDR3 is TGTGCCAGCAGCGGCGGACAGGGGTCGGTTATTTCCTACGAGCAGTACTTC.

This clone has just one count. The V gene is TRBV11-2, the J gene TRBJ2-5, with a possible D match to TRBD1 (5 bases). Germline V lookup: CDR1 SGHAT, CDR2 FQNNGV. Trimming took off 5 bases at V and 5 bases at J, with 15 bases between the two ends. The CDR3 length is 14 residues. This CDR3 is CASSPPGQGETQYF. The CDR3 bases are TGTGCCAGCAGCCCCCCGGGCCAGGGTGAGACCCAGTACTTC. Together with reference TRBV11-2 and TRBJ2-5, the CDR3 gives the full variable domain: EAGVAQSPRYKIIEKRQSVAFWCNPISGHATLYWYQQILGQGPKLLIQFQNNGVVDDSQLPKDRFSAERLKGVDSTLKIQPAKLEDSAVYLCASSPPGQGETQYFGPGTRLLVL.

The chain is built from TRBV28 and TRBJ2-3, with D possibly TRBD1 on 6 matching bases. The CDR3 length is 13 residues. The germline CDR1 and CDR2 sequences are MDHEN and SYDVKM. V gave up 5 bases and J gave up 2 bases, with 8 bases separating them. The CDR3 loop is CASSGQNTDTQYF. DNA of the CDR3: TGTGCCAGCAGTGGACAGAACACAGATACGCAGTATTTT.

The chain employs TRBV5-6 and TRBJ2-5; 9 nucleotides line up with TRBD1. Germline CDR1 is SGHDT and CDR2 is YYEEEE. V lost 4 bases to trimming and J lost 6 bases; unmatched junction nucleotides: 7. The CDR3 length is 14 residues. CDR3 residues: CASSPGTGLKTQYF. In nucleotides, the CDR3 is TGTGCCAGCAGCCCCGGGACAGGGCTAAAGACCCAGTACTTC. Combining the CDR3 with reference TRBV5-6 and TRBJ2-5 gives the whole variable domain DAGVTQSPTHLIKTRGQQVTLRCSPKSGHDTVSWYQQALGQGPQFIFQYYEEEERQRGNFPDRFSGHQFPNYSSELNVNALLLGDSALYLCASSPGTGLKTQYFGPGTRLLVL.

V usage is TRBV12-5 and J usage is TRBJ1-3; the match to TRBD1 covers 9 bases. Germline loops: CDR1 LGHNT, CDR2 FRNRAP. The V and J ends lost 3 bases and 0 bases, in that order; junction bases with no gene match: 12. The CDR3 runs to 19 residues. CDR3 sequence (DNA): TGTGCTAGTGGTTTATCCGGGACAGGGCCGGCGAGCTCTGGAAACACCATATATTTT. Translated: CASGLSGTGPASSGNTIYF.

The V call is TRBV10-3, the J call TRBJ2-6, with D maybe TRBD1 (6 bases). The V gene's germline CDR1 is ENHRY and CDR2 SYGVKD. The CDR3 is 14 residues long. Trimming stripped 6 bases from V and 2 bases from J, with 8 bases between. CDR3 DNA: TGTGCCATCAGCACAGGGACTGGGGCCAACGTCCTGACTTTC. Its protein product is CAISTGTGANVLTF.

V and J are TRBV2 and TRBJ1-1; D may be TRBD1 (6 bases). Germline V lookup: CDR1 SNHLY, CDR2 FYNNEI. Trimming stripped 6 bases from V and 0 bases from J, with 11 bases between. This CDR3 region has 14 residues. In DNA, the CDR3 is TGTGCCAGCAGATTGCAGGGGTTGAACACTGAAGCTTTCTTT. It specifies CASRLQGLNTEAFF.

CDR3 region: CASSLVPGQISGNTIYF. The CDR3 DNA sequence: TGCGCCAGCAGCTTGGTGCCCGGACAGATCTCTGGAAACACCATATATTTT. This sequence joins TRBV5-1 and TRBJ1-3; possibly TRBD1 for D (6 bases). CDR1 and CDR2 from the germline V gene are SGHRS and YFSETQ. Deletions cut 0 bases from V and 0 bases from J, with 13 bases between. The CDR3 consists of 17 residues.

This clone was seen just once. V gene TRBV6-5 combines with J gene TRBJ2-3; 12 bases align to TRBD2. Germline assignment: CDR1 MNHEY and CDR2 SVGAGI. The ends lost 6 bases at V and 4 bases at J; junction bases unmatched: 2. The CDR3 extends over 14 amino acids. The CDR3 is CASRTSGGPDTQYF. CDR3 coding DNA: TGTGCCAGCAGGACTAGCGGGGGACCAGATACGCAGTATTTT.

CDR3 in DNA: TGTGCCTGGAGAAGCCCAGGGGGTGGCTACACCTTC. Its translation is CAWRSPGGGYTF. The rearrangement links TRBV30 to TRBJ1-2, with 7 bases identical to TRBD1. The V segment lost 3 bases and the J segment 7 bases; nucleotides outside the gene matches: 5. Germline CDR1 is GTSNPN and CDR2 is SVGIG (reference sequence). The CDR3 totals 12 residues.

This chain uses TRBV19 with TRBJ2-4, with D possibly TRBD2 on 5 matching bases. Germline V lookup: CDR1 LNHDA, CDR2 SQIVND (reference sequence). This CDR3 comprises 14 residues. Trimming took off 0 bases at V and 6 bases at J, with 9 bases between the two ends. Here the CDR3 DNA reads TGTGCCAGTAGTATAGAAGAGGGTTTAAACATTCAGTACTTC. Encoded protein: CASSIEEGLNIQYF. The full variable domain, its missing parts supplied by reference TRBV19 and TRBJ2-4, is DGGITQSPKYLFRKEGQNVTLSCEQNLNHDAMYWYRQDPGQGLRLIYYSQIVNDFQKGDIAEGYSVSREKKESFPLTVTSAQKNPTAFYLCASSIEEGLNIQYFGAGTRLSVL.

The V call is TRBV21-1, the J call TRBJ2-3; the table names TRBD1, a call not compared with the DNA. TRBV21-1 is labeled a pseudogene. The CDR3 has 16 amino acids. CDR3 in amino acids: CASSKIQGSSTDTQYF. The CDR3 nucleotides read TGTGCCAGCAGCAAAATTCAGGGATCCAGCACAGATACGCAGTATTTT.

V and J are TRBV4-1 and TRBJ2-5; TRBD1 is a possible D gene (6 bases). CDR3 length: 16 residues. Trimming took 1 base from V and 6 from J, leaving 18 bases between them. CDR1 and CDR2 (germline): MGHRA, YSYEKL. In DNA form, the CDR3 reads TGCGCCAGCAGCCAAGGGGTCGGGGCAGGGGAAAAGACCCAGTACTTC. This sequence encodes CASSQGVGAGEKTQYF.

This clone was seen more than once but under ten times. The gene calls are TRBV5-1 and TRBJ2-3, with 13 bases matching TRBD2. CDR1 is SGHRS and CDR2 is YFSETQ in the germline V gene. Unmatched junction bases numbered 8, after V lost 4 bases and J lost 0 bases. The CDR3 is made up of 18 amino acids. This chain's CDR3 is CASSPGLAGALSTDTQYF. The CDR3 DNA is TGCGCCAGCAGCCCTGGACTAGCGGGGGCCCTTAGCACAGATACGCAGTATTTT.

This chain connects TRBV15 to TRBJ1-5; 8 bases agree with TRBD1. Germline V CDR1 and CDR2: LNHNV, YYDKDF (reference sequence). J lost 4 bases, V lost 3 bases, and 5 bases had no gene match. This CDR3 spans 15 amino acids. CDR3 amino acids: CATSRETGVNQPQHF. In DNA form, the CDR3 reads TGTGCCACCAGCAGGGAGACAGGGGTTAATCAGCCCCAGCATTTT.

The rearrangement joins TRBV12-3 or TRBV12-4 to TRBJ2-7; D is perhaps TRBD2 (6 bases). Trimming removed 7 bases at V and 13 bases at J, with 20 bases between. The CDR3 covers 12 residues. The CDR3 bases are TGTGCCAGCAATCAAGGTATAGGACTAAGCTACTTC. Amino acids: CASNQGIGLSYF.

V is TRBV19 and J is TRBJ2-6, with unresolved D. The CDR3 runs to 15 residues. The V gene's germline CDR1 is LNHDA and CDR2 SQIVND (reference sequence). The V gene lost 3 bases and the J gene lost 0 bases, with 6 bases spanning the gap. The CDR3 loop is CASSIESSGANVLTF. In DNA form, the CDR3 reads TGTGCCAGTAGTATTGAGAGCTCTGGGGCCAACGTCCTGACTTTC. The full variable domain, rest sourced from reference TRBV19 and TRBJ2-6, is DGGITQSPKYLFRKEGQNVTLSCEQNLNHDAMYWYRQDPGQGLRLIYYSQIVNDFQKGDIAEGYSVSREKKESFPLTVTSAQKNPTAFYLCASSIESSGANVLTFGAGSRLTVL.

The chain joins TRBV18 to TRBJ2-3; a weak D match, TRBD2 (7 bases). Germline loops: CDR1 KGHSH, CDR2 LQKENI. V was cut by 2 bases and J by 1 base, with 13 bases left in between. The CDR3 runs to 16 residues. CDR3 nucleotide sequence: TGTGCCAGCTCACCAGGGGGGGGGCCGCGCACAGATACGCAGTATTTT. Amino acid sequence: CASSPGGGPRTDTQYF.

The gene calls are TRBV4-1 and TRBJ1-4, with D unclear. Between the trimmed V and J ends, which lost 1 base and 7 bases, there was a span of 10 bases. CDR1 is MGHRA, CDR2 YSYEKL, per germline. This CDR3 spans 14 amino acids. CDR3 sequence (DNA): TGCGCCAGCAGCCAAGTCGCAGGAATTGAAAAACTGTTTTTT. It codes for CASSQVAGIEKLFF.

The genes are TRBV19 and TRBJ2-5; no firm D call. CDR1 and CDR2 (germline): LNHDA, SQIVND (reference sequence). This CDR3 comprises 12 residues. V was shortened by 7 bases and J by 7 bases, with 13 bases between the two germline ends. DNA of the CDR3: TGTGCCAGTAAAGCGAGCCGTGGGACCCAGTACTTC. Translation gives CASKASRGTQYF. The full variable domain, in which reference TRBV19 and TRBJ2-5 provide the parts outside the CDR3, is DGGITQSPKYLFRKEGQNVTLSCEQNLNHDAMYWYRQDPGQGLRLIYYSQIVNDFQKGDIAEGYSVSREKKESFPLTVTSAQKNPTAFYLCASKASRGTQYFGPGTRLLVL.

V gene TRBV4-1 combines with J gene TRBJ1-2; D call uncertain. V was pared by 1 base and J by 3 bases, with 9 bases between. In germline, CDR1 is MGHRA, CDR2 YSYEKL. This CDR3 region has 14 residues. CDR3 sequence reads: CASSQGGFDYGYTF. Here the CDR3 DNA reads TGCGCCAGCAGCCAAGGAGGTTTTGACTATGGCTACACCTTC.